The source of this T cell receptor (beta chain) is a study of shared clonotypes between healthy human individuals (dated by TCRdb to 2018 to 2021). Broadly, across the study: Three men and a couple of women, aged 18 to 49 years, made up the cohort. Per donor, three plates each were used for CD4 naive and CD4 memory, two for CD8 naive, and one for CD8 memory. Blood TCR repertoires of about five healthy adults were deeply sequenced to estimate repertoire size and the extent of clonotype sharing between individuals. Libraries were prepared and TCR repertoires were sequenced by different laboratories using diverse techniques, in order to increase sequencing depth and limit assay-specific biases. Per donor, leukapheresis produced somewhere between about 0.85 and 10 billion PBMCs.

Broader findings and caveats from the paper: Compared with non-shared clonotypes, clonotypes shared by all four sorted-subset donors had higher generation probabilities. About 5% of naive CD4, around 3.6% of naive CD8, roughly 2.4% of memory CD4, and more than 0.35% of memory CD8 clonotypes were shared across several donors. Rarefaction of sorted-subset datasets indicated incomplete sequencing despite the large sequencing depth. Sampling was limited to blood, and TCR repertoires in tissue likely differ from TCR repertoires in blood. Naive subsets generally had larger estimated clonotype richness than memory subsets. The genetic and exposure-history diversity represented was limited by the small number of donors. Pairwise subsampling led to the expectation that sequencing depth would affect the degree of clonotype sharing among donors.

TCR CDR3 regions were amplified from genomic DNA by multiplex PCR using the deep immunoSEQ assay. Extracted genomic DNA from each cell subset was spread evenly across all wells of several immunoSEQ 96-well plates, with each plate serving as a replicate. For sorted subsets, each replicate PCR was loaded with around 220 ng genomic DNA, equivalent to 25,000 to 35,000 T cell genomes. The purified libraries were quantified using a Qubit 3.0 fluorometer, sized with a Bioanalyzer 2100, and then quantified again using the KAPA Library Quantification kit. Every immunoSEQ 96-well plate was sequenced on a separate single-read 150-cycle Illumina NextSeq 550 flow cell. The original pipeline was this. Because the immunoSEQ output included only junctional sequences and no quality scores, the filtering could not be the same as the filtering used for full-length reads. Sequences were annotated with PyIR, a Python wrapper for IgBLAST v1.9, using IMGT germline references to assign V/J genes and CDR3. Reads with weak V/J assignments (E-value above 1e-6), missing CDR3, stop codons, out-of-frame junctions, or ambiguous translated residues were removed. A V3J clonotype was defined by an identical inferred V gene, J gene, and CDR3 amino acid sequence. Percentage overlap between repertoires was computed as shared unique clonotypes divided by the size of the smaller repertoire. Repertoire richness was assessed with RTK rarefaction, the Chao1 estimator, and Recon v2.1 estimates of unobserved clonotypes. Generation probabilities for all TCRbeta clonotypes obtained by the gDNA method from several donors were computed using OLGA. TCRdb limited this immuneACCESS table to in-frame rearrangements with V and J called. A share of clones is missing; checked studies link under half to unresolved V genes, and the rest is unexplained. The DNA gave D and trimming, while V, J and clone size come from that table. The sample includes roughly 1,000,000 clones, with approximately 80% observed a single time. 0.4% to 0.55% of the sample is taken by the ten largest.

Donors were healthy HIV-negative adults with no recently reported acute infections or vaccinations. Only Caucasian adults living in Nashville, Tennessee, USA were represented among the donors. CD4+ T cells were enriched by magnetic negative selection, after which naive cells were positively selected on CD45RA and the negative fraction was taken as the memory subset. Blood was collected by leukapheresis, and PBMCs were isolated by Ficoll-Histopaque density gradient centrifugation and then cryopreserved in liquid nitrogen vapor phase. Purity and quantity of every magnetically sorted T cell population were checked by analytical flow cytometry. From each sorted fraction, genomic DNA was isolated and quantified by UV absorbance on a Nanodrop 2000c. The CDR3 runs 14 amino acids, cysteine and phenylalanine included. Here the CDR3 DNA is all that survives: 42 bases in frame from base 1. V is pared back by 8 bases and J by 3 bases, with 14 bases lying between the germline termini. CDR1 and CDR2, looked up from the germline V gene (reference sequence), are LNHDA and SQIVND.

A remark on this clone: It has no known antigen specificity. Base-call qualities are not available, and no considerably larger clone is one nucleotide away.

The sequencing input was memory CD4+ T cells from PBMCs. The cell subset or site label on this specimen signifies: CD45RA-negative fraction. The rearranged segments are TRBV19 and TRBJ1-3; the D segment could be TRBD1, given 6 matching bases. The clonotype was recovered from a man between 18 and 35 years old in good health. Some clones in this sample may be carry-over from other donors' samples. The CDR3 is CASGMGTHGNTIYF. The DNA is as follows: TGTGCCAGTGGAATGGGGACACATGGAAACACCATATATTTT.